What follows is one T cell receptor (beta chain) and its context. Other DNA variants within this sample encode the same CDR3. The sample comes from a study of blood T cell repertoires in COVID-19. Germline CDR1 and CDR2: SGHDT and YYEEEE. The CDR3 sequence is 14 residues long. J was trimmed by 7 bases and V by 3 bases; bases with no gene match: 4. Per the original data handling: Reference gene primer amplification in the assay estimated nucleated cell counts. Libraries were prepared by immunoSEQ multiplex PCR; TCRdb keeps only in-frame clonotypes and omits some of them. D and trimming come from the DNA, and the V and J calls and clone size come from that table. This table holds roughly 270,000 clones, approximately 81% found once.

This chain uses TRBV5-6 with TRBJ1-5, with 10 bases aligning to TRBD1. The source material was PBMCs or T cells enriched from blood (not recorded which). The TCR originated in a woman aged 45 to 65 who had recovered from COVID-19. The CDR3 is CASSSGQGYQPQHF. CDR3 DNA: TGTGCCAGCAGCTCGGGACAGGGGTACCAGCCCCAGCATTTT.